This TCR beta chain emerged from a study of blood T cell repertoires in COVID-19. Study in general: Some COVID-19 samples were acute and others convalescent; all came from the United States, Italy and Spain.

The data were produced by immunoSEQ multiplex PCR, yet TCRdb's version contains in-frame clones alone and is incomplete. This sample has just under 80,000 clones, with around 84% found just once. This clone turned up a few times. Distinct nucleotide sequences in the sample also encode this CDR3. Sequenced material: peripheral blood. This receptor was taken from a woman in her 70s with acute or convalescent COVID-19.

The CDR3 sequence is CASSQGLYGYTF. CDR3 nucleotide sequence: TGTGCCAGCAGTCAAGGGCTCTATGGCTACACCTTC. The chain combines TRBV2 with TRBJ1-2; D is unresolved. CDR1 SNHLY and CDR2 FYNNEI come from the germline V gene. The CDR3 sequence is 12 residues long. V shed 5 bases and J shed 4 bases, with 8 bases lying between them. Full variable domain (rest looked up from reference TRBV2 and TRBJ1-2): EPEVTQTPSHQVTQMGQEVILRCVPISNHLYFYWYRQILGQKVEFLVSFYNNEISEKSEIFDDQFSVERPDGSNFTLKIRSTKLEDSAMYFCASSQGLYGYTFGSGTRLTVV.